The rows below give T cell receptor beta chains drawn from one sample of a study of blood T cell repertoires in COVID-19. TCRdb's table, derived via immunoSEQ multiplex PCR, lists solely in-frame clones and lacks some. The sample carries 90,000 to 130,000 clones, around 90% recorded once. Sequencing was performed on peripheral blood. These receptors all come from a human donor in a cohort sampled during active COVID-19. Each CDR3 is given with its conserved first and last residue. The D gene is left open where the match is weak. Clone size, where shown, is once, few, many, or a class for clones that have expanded.

j_gene	abundance	len	v_gene	d_gene	CDR3aa	CDR3nt
TRBJ1-1	-	15	TRBV9	-	CASSVAPDRNTEAFF	TGTGCCAGCAGCGTAGCTCCCGACAGGAACACTGAAGCTTTCTTT
TRBJ1-2	-	12	TRBV14	-	CASSRSGYGYTF	TGTGCCAGCAGCCGGTCGGGCTATGGCTACACCTTC
TRBJ1-4	-	14	TRBV6-5	TRBD1	CASRTDRANEKLFF	TGTGCCAGCAGGACCGACAGGGCCAATGAAAAACTGTTTTTT
TRBJ2-3	-	14	TRBV30	-	CAWSVNRVADTQYF	TGTGCCTGGAGTGTTAACAGGGTCGCAGATACGCAGTATTTT
TRBJ1-1	once	15	TRBV6-5	-	CASSYSAAGNTEAFF	TGTGCCAGCAGTTACTCGGCGGCCGGAAACACTGAAGCTTTCTTT
TRBJ1-3	-	14	TRBV29-1	-	CSVLSGYSGNTIYF	TGCAGCGTTCTTTCAGGCTACTCTGGAAACACCATATATTTT
TRBJ1-1	-	15	TRBV28	-	CASSPSRAPVTEAFF	TGTGCCAGCAGTCCATCGCGGGCTCCGGTAACTGAAGCTTTCTTT
TRBJ1-2	-	13	TRBV5-6	-	CASSLGQNYGYTF	TGTGCCAGCAGCTTGGGGCAGAACTATGGCTACACCTTC
TRBJ2-7	-	15	TRBV18	-	CASSPMEGSSYEQYF	TGTGCCAGCTCACCAATGGAGGGGAGCTCCTACGAGCAGTACTTC
TRBJ2-7	-	19	TRBV5-1	TRBD2	CASSLEVLAGGPSSYEQYF	TGCGCCAGCAGCTTGGAGGTTCTAGCGGGAGGTCCGAGCTCCTACGAGCAGTACTTC
TRBJ2-3	-	14	TRBV28	TRBD2	CASQIAGVRDTQYF	TGTGCCAGCCAAATAGCGGGAGTCAGGGATACGCAGTATTTT
TRBJ1-1	-	16	TRBV5-4	-	CASSLKFAGFATEAFF	TGTGCCAGCAGCTTGAAATTCGCAGGGTTCGCCACTGAAGCTTTCTTT
TRBJ2-1	-	16	TRBV30	TRBD2	CAWSVSPSGGRYEQFF	TGTGCCTGGAGTGTTTCCCCTAGCGGGGGGCGGTATGAGCAGTTCTTC
TRBJ2-1	-	16	TRBV21-1	-	CASSKGGSGTYNEQFF	TGTGCCAGCAGCAAAGGTGGATCAGGCACCTACAATGAGCAGTTCTTC
TRBJ1-6	few	13	TRBV11-2	-	CASSPSIPSPLHF	TGTGCCAGCAGCCCCTCTATCCCATCACCCCTCCACTTT
TRBJ1-1	-	12	TRBV7-8	-	CASSPPNREAFF	TGTGCCAGCAGCCCCCCGAACAGGGAAGCTTTCTTT
TRBJ1-1	-	14	TRBV10-2	-	CASRAGSSNTEAFF	TGCGCCAGCAGGGCGGGGTCCTCGAACACTGAAGCTTTCTTT
TRBJ2-3	-	16	TRBV6-2/TRBV6-3	TRBD1	CASSSAGTGKTDTQYF	TGTGCCAGCAGCTCCGCCGGGACAGGGAAGACAGATACGCAGTATTTT
TRBJ2-7	-	11	TRBV28	-	CASSSGYEQYF	TGTGCCAGCAGTTCCGGCTACGAGCAGTACTTC
TRBJ1-6	-	15	TRBV28	TRBD1	CASRRDRAHNSPLHF	TGTGCCAGCCGACGGGACAGGGCACATAATTCACCCCTCCACTTT
TRBJ1-1	-	14	TRBV11-2	-	CASSFAQTYTEAFF	TGTGCCAGCAGCTTTGCACAGACCTACACTGAAGCTTTCTTT
TRBJ1-4	-	14	TRBV28	TRBD1	CASTSSGTGEELFF	TGTGCCAGCACTTCCTCCGGGACAGGGGAAGAACTGTTTTTT
TRBJ2-1	-	16	TRBV19	TRBD2	CASSIDSSGGLGWQFF	TGTGCCAGTAGTATAGACTCCAGCGGGGGGCTGGGGTGGCAGTTCTTC
TRBJ2-7	-	17	TRBV3-1/TRBV3-2	-	CASSQRQETRSSYEQYF	TGTGCCAGCAGCCAACGACAGGAAACAAGGAGCTCCTACGAGCAGTACTTC
TRBJ2-2	few	15	TRBV6-5	-	CASSAIRTNTGELFF	TGTGCCAGCAGCGCCATCAGAACGAACACCGGGGAGCTGTTTTTT
TRBJ2-2	-	18	TRBV9	-	CASSVVVPGLGGTGELFF	TGTGCCAGCAGCGTAGTTGTTCCGGGACTTGGGGGGACCGGGGAGCTGTTTTTT
TRBJ1-6	-	17	TRBV6-1	TRBD1	CASSAPGQGGNNSPLHF	TGTGCCAGCAGTGCCCCTGGACAGGGAGGGAATAATTCACCCCTCCACTTT
TRBJ1-1	-	14	TRBV7-2	-	CASRPYGVNTEAFF	TGTGCCAGCAGGCCCTACGGGGTGAACACTGAAGCTTTCTTT
TRBJ2-2	-	18	TRBV19	TRBD2	CASSIRGARLAVTGELFF	TGTGCCAGTAGTATTCGGGGCGCGAGACTAGCGGTGACCGGGGAGCTGTTTTTT
TRBJ2-7	-	13	TRBV5-4	-	CASSVGTEYEQYF	TGTGCCAGCAGCGTCGGGACTGAGTACGAGCAGTACTTC
TRBJ2-7	-	15	TRBV7-2	TRBD2	CASSLLLAGSYEQYF	TGTGCCAGCAGCTTATTATTAGCGGGGTCCTACGAGCAGTACTTC
TRBJ2-3	-	16	TRBV5-1	-	CASSLGHSSSTDTQYF	TGCGCCAGCAGCCTCGGACACTCCTCTAGCACAGATACGCAGTATTTT
TRBJ2-4	-	15	TRBV3-1/TRBV3-2	-	CASRRGGGYQNIQYF	TGTGCCAGCAGAAGAGGGGGAGGGTACCAAAACATTCAGTACTTC
TRBJ2-7	-	14	TRBV5-6	TRBD2	CASSFTSGVYEQYF	TGTGCCAGCAGCTTCACTAGCGGGGTCTACGAGCAGTACTTC
TRBJ2-7	-	15	TRBV28	-	CASSSYKGDSYEQYF	TGTGCCAGCAGTTCCTACAAAGGGGACTCCTACGAGCAGTACTTC
TRBJ1-2	-	10	TRBV19	-	CAGYRSGYTF	TGTGCCGGGTACAGATCTGGCTACACCTTC
TRBJ1-1	-	14	TRBV3-1/TRBV3-2	-	CATSETLRDTEAFF	TGTGCCACCTCGGAAACTCTTCGGGACACTGAAGCTTTCTTT
TRBJ2-1	-	14	TRBV13	TRBD1	CASNGQGLYNEQFF	TGTGCCAGCAACGGACAGGGATTATACAATGAGCAGTTCTTC
TRBJ1-4	-	12	TRBV12-3/TRBV12-4	-	CASSLYGEKLFF	TGTGCCAGCAGTTTATACGGTGAAAAACTGTTTTTT
TRBJ1-2	-	13	TRBV12-3/TRBV12-4	-	CASSLTGIAGYTF	TGTGCCAGCAGTTTAACAGGGATAGCTGGCTACACCTTC
TRBJ1-1	-	12	TRBV3-1/TRBV3-2	-	CASRGASTEAFF	TGTGCCAGCCGGGGGGCGTCCACTGAAGCTTTCTTT
TRBJ1-1	-	15	TRBV30	TRBD1	CAWIVPPDRGPEAFF	TGTGCCTGGATCGTACCCCCGGACAGGGGGCCTGAAGCTTTCTTT
TRBJ2-6	-	16	TRBV11-3	TRBD1	CASSARTGAGANVLTF	TGTGCCAGCAGCGCCCGGACAGGGGCCGGGGCCAACGTCCTGACTTTC
TRBJ2-7	-	14	TRBV6-5	TRBD1	CASKRTGGAYEQYF	TGTGCCTCTAAGAGGACAGGGGGCGCGTACGAGCAGTACTTC
TRBJ1-2	-	12	TRBV29-1	-	CSVDGGGYGYTF	TGCAGCGTTGATGGGGGCGGCTATGGCTACACCTTC